These 2 T cell receptor beta chains were sequenced from one sample in a study of beta chain features in type 1 diabetes. The antigens these receptors bind are not known. Overall study results and limits: In all four CD4+ subsets, TCRB CDR3 length was significantly, moderately reduced in type 1 diabetes.

The investigators reverse transcribed all of the isolated RNA, so they sequenced expressed TCRB transcripts. Profiling relied on immunoSEQ multiplex PCR, and the TCRdb table lists in-frame clones only, not all of them. The table lists around 600,000 clones, 12% of them singletons. Material for sequencing was naive CD4+ T cells from blood. Every receptor here comes from a man younger than 40 with type 1 diabetes.

This clone occurred a few times. The chain employs TRBV11-1 and TRBJ2-6; D tentatively fits TRBD1 or TRBD2 (6 bases each). The V end lost 3 bases, the J end lost 1 base, and 10 bases lay between the germline ends. The germline V gene has CDR1 SGHAT and CDR2 FQDESV (reference sequence). The CDR3 has 16 residues. CDR3 bases: TGTGCCAGCAGCTTCGGGGGCCGGTCTGGGGCCAACGTCCTGACTTTC. This encodes CASSFGGRSGANVLTF.

In this sample, this clone turned up a few times. The V and J genes are TRBV14 and TRBJ1-4; no clear D gene. The CDR3 extends over 13 amino acids. The V gene's germline CDR1 is SGHDN and CDR2 FVKESK. V shed 0 bases and J shed 10 bases, with 9 bases lying between them. The CDR3 spells CASSQDLNRKLFF. In nucleotides, the CDR3 is TGTGCCAGCAGCCAAGATCTAAACCGAAAACTGTTTTTT. The whole variable domain, remainder taken from reference TRBV14 and TRBJ1-4, is EAGVTQFPSHSVIEKGQTVTLRCDPISGHDNLYWYRRVMGKEIKFLLHFVKESKQDESGMPNNRFLAERTGGTYSTLKVQPAELEDSGVYFCASSQDLNRKLFFGSGTQLSVL.